A single sample is the source of the 26 T cell receptor beta chains below, sequenced in a study of identical twins. TCRdb used MiXCR to reprocess the 5' RACE reads, holding one entry per CDR3 protein. Of some 660,000 distinct CDR3 sequences listed, more than 6.5% were seen once; the top ten hold 0.75% to 1%. These data were likewise used in another study, on yellow fever vaccine responses in identical twins.

Sequencing used PBMCs. These receptors were taken from a woman younger than 30 in good health.

The sample holds many counts of this clonotype. CDR3 in amino acids: CASSLDRGGEFF. As DNA, the CDR3 is TGTGCCAGCAGTTTAGACAGGGGCGGGGAGTTCTTC. The gene calls are TRBV12-3 or TRBV12-4 and TRBJ2-1, with a tentative D call TRBD1 (7 bases). Trimming pared 1 base from V and 14 bases from J, leaving 12 bases between. The CDR3 has 12 amino acids.

In this sample, this clonotype turned up many times. This rearrangement joins TRBV20-1 to TRBJ1-2, with D uncertain. Per germline, CDR1 DFQATT and CDR2 SNEGSKA (reference sequence). The CDR3 is 12 residues long. Trimming cost V 0 bases and J 7 bases, with 9 bases left between them. The CDR3 DNA reads as TGCAGTGCTAGAGATAGGCCAGGTGGCTACACCTTC. As protein: CSARDRPGGYTF.

This clonotype was picked up many times. This rearrangement joins TRBV27 to TRBJ2-7; 10 nucleotides line up with TRBD1. Germline CDR1 and CDR2: MNHEY and SMNVEV (reference sequence). Trimming at V came to 6 bases and at J to 4 bases, leaving 6 bases not matched to a gene. The CDR3 length is 14 residues. As DNA, the CDR3 is TGTGCCAGCAGCGCCGGGACAGGGGAGTACGAGCAGTACTTC. Its protein product is CASSAGTGEYEQYF.

This clonotype was found a few times. V usage is TRBV20-1 and J usage is TRBJ2-7; unclear D gene. CDR3 length: 15 residues. Germline V gene sequence: CDR1 DFQATT, CDR2 SNEGSKA (reference sequence). V gave up 0 bases and J gave up 3 bases, with 15 bases separating them. The CDR3 DNA is TGCAGTGCTAGAGATCCGAGGCCGAACATCTACGAGCAGTACTTC. This gives the protein CSARDPRPNIYEQYF.

The chain is built from TRBV11-3 and TRBJ2-2; D is possibly TRBD1 (5 bases). The CDR3 extends over 16 amino acids. Trimming shortened V by 1 base and J by 0 bases, and 9 bases separated the two germline ends. Germline lookup yields CDR1 SGHNT and CDR2 YENEEA. The CDR3 protein is CASSLGQPANTGELFF. The CDR3 DNA sequence: TGTGCCAGCAGCTTAGGACAGCCCGCGAACACCGGGGAGCTGTTTTTT.

This clonotype showed up just a few times. The chain has TRBV28 and TRBJ1-2, with D maybe TRBD1 (5 bases). CDR3 size: 13 residues. The V gene lost 6 bases and the J gene lost 2 bases, with 10 bases spanning the gap. Germline V gene sequence: CDR1 MDHEN, CDR2 SYDVKM. The CDR3 here is CASSAHRNYGYTF. CDR3 DNA sequence: TGTGCCAGCAGCGCTCACAGGAACTATGGCTACACCTTC.

V is TRBV20-1 and J is TRBJ2-1; no clear D gene. The CDR3 is made up of 13 amino acids. The ends were cut back, 5 bases at V and 5 bases at J, with 13 bases in the middle. CDR1 and CDR2 (germline): DFQATT, SNEGSKA (reference sequence). The DNA of the CDR3 is TGCAGTGCTCTCCCGGTGACGGACAATGAGCAGTTCTTC. Translated, it gives CSALPVTDNEQFF.

This clonotype was recorded many times. The chain joins TRBV5-1 to TRBJ1-4, with D unresolved. The length of the CDR3 is 15 residues. Germline V gives CDR1 SGHRS, CDR2 YFSETQ. With 0 bases removed from V and 0 bases from J, the gap between germline ends came to 6 bases. The CDR3, as DNA: TGCGCCAGCAGCTTGGCCGGTGCAACTAATGAAAAACTGTTTTTT. This translates into CASSLAGATNEKLFF.

CDR3 in DNA: TGCAGCGTTGGAACTAGCGGGAGTGAAGAGCAGTACTTC. Encoded protein: CSVGTSGSEEQYF. The chain joins TRBV29-1 to TRBJ2-7; 11 nucleotides match TRBD2. CDR1 SQVTM and CDR2 ANQGSEA come from the germline V gene. There are 13 residues in the CDR3. V was pared by 4 bases and J by 7 bases, with 6 bases of the junction left unmatched.

This clonotype was observed a few times. The chain combines TRBV5-6 with TRBJ2-3; 9 bases map to TRBD2. There are 14 residues in the CDR3. The ends lost 5 bases at V and 1 base at J; junction bases unmatched: 2. CDR1 and CDR2 (germline): SGHDT, YYEEEE. CDR3 DNA sequence: TGTGCCAGCAGGATAGCGGGGGGCACAGATACGCAGTATTTT. It encodes CASRIAGGTDTQYF.

The chain employs TRBV7-2 and TRBJ2-3, with 9 bases fitting TRBD1. The CDR3 loop spans 17 amino acids. The germline gives CDR1 SGHTA, CDR2 FQGNSA. V lost 4 bases, J lost 2 bases, and 10 bases stayed unmatched. CDR3 residues: CASSSTGQGYHTDTQYF. The DNA of the CDR3 is TGTGCCAGCAGCTCAACCGGACAGGGGTATCACACAGATACGCAGTATTTT. The full variable domain, completed using reference TRBV7-2 and TRBJ2-3, is GAGVSQSPSNKVTEKGKDVELRCDPISGHTALYWYRQSLGQGLEFLIYFQGNSAPDKSGLPSDRFSAERTGGSVSTLTIQRTQQEDSAVYLCASSSTGQGYHTDTQYFGPGTRLTVL.

As for this clonotype: Its ends do not fully match the called genes, so a read error is possible. V is TRBV7-2 and J is TRBJ2-7; 7 nucleotides agree with TRBD1. Germline V gene data show CDR1 as SGHTA and CDR2 as FQGNSA. The CDR3 totals 14 residues. The CDR3 DNA reads as TGTGCCAGCAGCTTAGGACAGGGCTCCAACGAGCAGTACTTC. This translates into CASSLGQGSNEQYF.

The rearrangement uses TRBV15 and TRBJ2-1; 7 nucleotides match TRBD2. Germline CDR1 is LNHNV and CDR2 is YYDKDF (reference sequence). V was clipped by 5 bases and J by 2 bases; unmatched bases: 3. The CDR3 length is 14 residues. CDR3 sequence: CATSGLEAYNEQFF. CDR3 DNA sequence: TGTGCCACCAGCGGACTAGAGGCCTACAATGAGCAGTTCTTC.

This clonotype was counted a few times. The rearrangement joins TRBV11-2 to TRBJ2-5; 8 bases are shared with TRBD1. Germline-derived CDR1 and CDR2 are SGHAT and FQNNGV. V gave up 5 bases and J gave up 5 bases; unmatched junction bases: 13. There are 16 residues in the CDR3. The chain's CDR3 is CASSAESRGRGETQYF. The CDR3 DNA reads as TGTGCCAGCAGCGCCGAATCCAGGGGGCGCGGGGAGACCCAGTACTTC.

The V gene is TRBV20-1, the J gene TRBJ2-1, with 11 bases that match TRBD2. The J segment lost 8 bases and the V segment lost 4 bases, leaving 7 bases of the junction unmatched. The germline gives CDR1 DFQATT, CDR2 SNEGSKA (reference sequence). CDR3 length equals 14 residues. The CDR3 reads CSAISLAGGDEQFF. The DNA for the CDR3 is TGCAGTGCTATTTCGTTAGCGGGGGGGGATGAGCAGTTCTTC.

There are a few counts of this clonotype. The chain uses TRBV4-3 and TRBJ2-3, with 9 bases identical to TRBD2. The CDR3 is made up of 19 amino acids. The germline V gene encodes CDR1 LGHNA and CDR2 YSLEER. With V trimmed by 6 bases and J by 4 bases, 20 bases remained unmatched. CDR3 sequence reads: CASSQNILVAGGPSDTQYF. The CDR3 DNA reads TGCGCCAGCAGTCAAAATATACTAGTTGCGGGAGGGCCGTCAGATACGCAGTATTTT.

V is TRBV5-1 and J is TRBJ2-7, with unresolved D. The CDR3 is 16 residues long. Germline V gives CDR1 SGHRS, CDR2 YFSETQ. V lost 3 bases and J lost 0, with 16 bases in between. The CDR3 loop is CASSSPTGPSSYEQYF. CDR3 nucleotide sequence: TGCGCCAGCAGCTCACCGACTGGGCCGAGCTCCTACGAGCAGTACTTC.

This clonotype occurred a few times. The chain combines TRBV4-2 with TRBJ2-1, with D possibly matching TRBD1 (5 bases). The ends were cut back, 1 base at V and 11 bases at J, with 12 bases in the middle. The germline V gene encodes CDR1 LGHNA and CDR2 YNFKEQ. CDR3 size: 13 residues. The CDR3 is CASSQGGSQKQFF. CDR3 coding DNA: TGTGCCAGCAGCCAAGGGGGCAGCCAGAAGCAGTTCTTC.

The table lists this clonotype with a few counts. The J gene is TRBJ1-6, the V gene TRBV25-1, with 7 bases identical to TRBD1. J gave up 6 bases and V 5 bases, and 4 bases lay outside the gene matches. This CDR3 has 14 residues. The germline V gene encodes CDR1 MGHDK and CDR2 SYGVNS. CDR3: CASSTGTANSPLHF. CDR3 nucleotide sequence: TGTGCCAGCAGTACCGGGACAGCTAATTCACCCCTCCACTTT.

The chain uses TRBV5-1 and TRBJ2-7; D assignment may be TRBD1 or TRBD2 (5 bases each). Germline loops: CDR1 SGHRS, CDR2 YFSETQ. The CDR3 consists of 14 residues. With 0 bases removed from V and 11 bases from J, the gap between germline ends came to 18 bases. The CDR3 coding sequence is TGCGCCAGCAGCTTGGGGACACTAGGTCGAGACGAGTACTTC. Translation: CASSLGTLGRDEYF.

This rearrangement joins TRBV3-1 to TRBJ2-1; 16 bases are a match to TRBD2. The junction had 13 bases not matched to a gene; V was cut back by 5 bases and J by 0 bases. From germline, CDR1 is LGHDT and CDR2 YNNKEL (reference sequence). This CDR3 spans 21 amino acids. CDR3 sequence: CASSGTSGRARATPSYNEQFF. The CDR3 nucleotides are TGTGCCAGCAGCGGGACTAGCGGGAGGGCCAGGGCCACGCCCTCCTACAATGAGCAGTTCTTC.

This clonotype has only a few counts. CDR3 DNA: TGTGCCAGCCAATCGGAGACCCAGTACTTC. It is translated as CASQSETQYF. The chain combines TRBV5-5 with TRBJ2-5; D gene ambiguous. Germline CDR1 and CDR2: SGHKS and YYEKEE (reference sequence). V was clipped by 7 bases and J by 5 bases, with 6 bases between them. The CDR3 sequence is 10 residues long.

The V gene is TRBV11-2, the J gene TRBJ2-1, with 10 bases matching TRBD2. V was clipped by 2 bases and J by 8 bases; unmatched bases: 6. This CDR3 region has 15 residues. From germline, CDR1 is SGHAT and CDR2 FQNNGV. The CDR3 DNA follows: TGTGCCAGCAGCTTATGGACTAGCGGCACAGATGAGCAGTTCTTC. It encodes CASSLWTSGTDEQFF.

This clonotype was seen only a few times. The rearrangement uses TRBV4-3 and TRBJ2-7; tentatively, D is TRBD1 (7 bases). V was pared by 0 bases and J by 7 bases, with 13 bases between. The CDR3 contains 14 residues. Germline V CDR1 and CDR2: LGHNA, YSLEER. The CDR3 sequence is CASSQEEGAREQYF. The DNA for the CDR3 is TGCGCCAGCAGCCAAGAGGAGGGGGCAAGGGAGCAGTACTTC.

This clonotype was seen a handful of times. This chain uses TRBV6-5 with TRBJ2-5; D ambiguous. Germline CDR1 is MNHEY and CDR2 is SVGAGI. The CDR3 totals 14 residues. V lost 0 bases to trimming and J lost 3 bases, with 8 bases between them. The CDR3 DNA reads as TGTGCCAGCAGTTACTCCATTGGAGAAGAGACCCAGTACTTC. Residues: CASSYSIGEETQYF.

The chain uses TRBV4-1 and TRBJ2-3; TRBD2 agrees at 8 bases. CDR3 size: 15 residues. Germline V CDR1 and CDR2: MGHRA, YSYEKL. V was pared by 3 bases and J by 2 bases, with 4 bases of the junction left unmatched. As DNA, the CDR3 is TGCGCCAGCAGCCAGCTAGCGGGTGACACAGATACGCAGTATTTT. Protein product: CASSQLAGDTDTQYF.